This T cell receptor beta chain was recorded in a study of spatial heterogeneity in lung cancer. This clonotype has ten or more counts. Individually, TCR cDNA molecules were each labelled with a unique molecular identifier. TCRdb reanalysed the 5' RACE reads using MiXCR and keeps one entry per CDR3 protein. The sample has about 80,000 distinct CDR3 sequences, under 8.5% seen once. V was cut by 7 bases and J by 0 bases, with 15 bases left in between. This CDR3 has 15 residues. Germline assignment: CDR1 SNHLY and CDR2 FYNNEI. Time point here: sample taken at primary tumor resection. Samples came from 65 to 75 TRACERx patients with untreated early-stage lung cancer.

The rearrangement joins TRBV2 to TRBJ1-2; D might be TRBD1 (5 bases). This specimen consisted of PBMCs, obtained at surgery. This sequence was found in a male donor with early-stage non-small cell lung cancer. Here the CDR3 DNA reads TGTGCCAGCACCTTTGACAGTGCCACTAACTATGGCTACACCTTC. As protein: CASTFDSATNYGYTF.